The sample holds many counts of the clone carrying this T cell receptor beta chain. No antigen is known for it. Isolation of PBMCs was performed using 8 to 10 ml of fresh peripheral blood. This entry is derived from a study of Graves' ophthalmopathy and Graves' hyperthyroidism. CDR1 and CDR2 from the germline V gene are SGHTA and FQGNSA. The CDR3 has 14 residues. Trimming cost V 0 bases and J 1 base, with 3 bases left between them. The TCR beta CDR3 regions underwent amplification from RNA transcripts. HTBI primers served in a first-round RT-PCR, which a second-round multiplex PCR followed. TCRdb redid the calling of the multiplex PCR reads with MiXCR, one entry per CDR3 protein. Of 200,000 to 250,000 distinct CDR3 sequences detected, 40% to 50% appear once; the ten largest clones hold 40% to 55%. Study-level results: Blood also carried most expanded thyroid clonotypes exceeding 0.001 frequency.

Sequencing used peripheral blood. The gene calls are TRBV7-2 and TRBJ2-2; D unresolved. The TCR originated in an adult man with Graves' ophthalmopathy. The DNA for the CDR3 is TGTGCCAGCAGCTTAGCTAAGAACACCGGGGAGCTGTTTTTT. The encoded protein is CASSLAKNTGELFF.